The next 24 T cell receptor beta chains were all read from a single sample in a study of T cells in Graves' hyperthyroidism and ophthalmopathy (dated by TCRdb to the late 2010s). To prepare the library, multiplex PCR was applied. Sequencing relied on an Illumina HiSeq 2000. The TCR beta CDR3 regions were amplified from RNA transcripts. The first round of RT-PCR for the TCR CDR3 was performed with the HTBI primer set and the Qiagen OneStep RT-PCR kit. The public reads were reprocessed in TCRdb via fastp at Q25 and MiXCR, keeping in-frame beta chains. Every CDR3 protein is listed once, alongside the most common genes and DNA of its rows. The sample table holds about 380,000 distinct CDR3 sequences, of which about a fifth were seen once. The ten largest clones add up to around 40% of the sample. The sequencing input was blood. The receptors stem from a man aged 18-30 years with Graves' ophthalmopathy.

This clonotype has a count of ten or more. This chain connects TRBV28 to TRBJ1-2; TRBD1 matches at 12 bases. This CDR3 has 15 residues. V was clipped by 2 bases and J by 7 bases; unmatched bases: 5. Germline CDR1 and CDR2: MDHEN and SYDVKM. CDR3 residues: CASSLGTGGDFGYTF. Written as DNA, the CDR3 is TGTGCCAGCAGTTTAGGGACAGGGGGCGACTTTGGCTACACCTTC.

The chain carries TRBV6-1 and TRBJ1-2, with 7 bases lining up with TRBD1. Per the germline V gene, CDR1 is MNHNS and CDR2 is SASEGT. CDR3 size: 16 residues. V was clipped by 0 bases and J by 0 bases; unmatched bases: 4. CDR3 nucleotide sequence: TGTGCCAGCAGTGAAGCTAGTGACAGGGCTAACTATGGCTACACCTTC. It specifies CASSEASDRANYGYTF.

This clonotype was counted many times. The rearrangement links TRBV18 to TRBJ2-7; 7 bases agree with TRBD2. V lost 6 bases and J lost 6; bases outside the gene matches: 8. Per germline, CDR1 KGHSH and CDR2 LQKENI. This CDR3 has 13 residues. The CDR3 loop is CASSPGGQGEQYF. The CDR3 DNA sequence: TGTGCCAGCTCCCCGGGGGGTCAGGGCGAGCAGTACTTC.

This clonotype was seen a handful of times. The chain uses TRBV6-1 and TRBJ2-3; no definite D call. Germline assignment: CDR1 MNHNS and CDR2 SASEGT. Trimming took 4 bases from V and 0 from J, leaving 8 bases between them. CDR3 length: 14 residues. CDR3 DNA sequence: TGTGCCAGCAGTGTAGCCCTGAGCACAGATACGCAGTATTTT. Its protein is CASSVALSTDTQYF.

This clonotype was observed many times. The chain employs TRBV28 and TRBJ2-5; 8 bases are a match to TRBD2. The CDR3 loop spans 15 amino acids. The J segment lost 1 base and the V segment lost 7 bases, leaving 8 bases of the junction unmatched. Germline CDR1 MDHEN, CDR2 SYDVKM. The CDR3 DNA reads as TGTGCCAGCACGAGCGGGGGAGCAAGCCAAGAGACCCAGTACTTC. Amino acid sequence: CASTSGGASQETQYF.

This clonotype was counted a few times. The rearrangement links TRBV5-6 to TRBJ2-7; D is ambiguous. Germline CDR1 is SGHDT and CDR2 is YYEEEE. The CDR3 length is 12 residues. V lost 5 bases, J lost 6 bases, and 12 bases lay in between. CDR3 amino acids: CASRSAPGEQYF. CDR3 bases: TGTGCCAGCAGGTCGGCGCCGGGCGAGCAGTACTTC.

Ten or more counts support this clonotype. The chain carries TRBV6-1 and TRBJ1-4; D gene ambiguous. The ends were cut back, 4 bases at V and 6 bases at J, with 21 bases in the middle. The germline V gene has CDR1 MNHNS and CDR2 SASEGT. The CDR3 length is 17 residues. The DNA of the CDR3 is TGTGCCAGCAGTGCCTCGGGAATTCCGGCCTTGGATGAAAAACTGTTTTTT. Amino acid sequence: CASSASGIPALDEKLFF.

The chain recombines TRBV7-8 with TRBJ1-2; 7 bases map to TRBD1. Germline V lookup: CDR1 SGHVS, CDR2 FQNEAQ. The CDR3 contains 14 residues. The trim removed 0 bases at V and 6 bases at J, leaving 4 bases unmatched. CDR3 loop: CASSLAGGNHGYTF. For the CDR3, the DNA is TGTGCCAGCAGCTTAGCAGGGGGCAACCATGGCTACACCTTC. Full variable domain (remainder filled in from reference TRBV7-8 and TRBJ1-2): GAGVSQSPRYKVAKRGQDVALRCDPISGHVSLFWYQQALGQGPEFLTYFQNEAQLDKSGLPSDRFFAERPEGSVSTLKIQRTQQEDSAVYLCASSLAGGNHGYTFGSGTRLTVV.

J is TRBJ1-5 and V is TRBV29-1, with D uncertain. V was cut by 6 bases and J by 6 bases, with 15 bases left in between. CDR3 length equals 13 residues. Germline CDR1 and CDR2: SQVTM and ANQGSEA. The CDR3 region has the DNA TGCAGCGTCCTCTCCTCCAGCGGTCAGCCCCAGCATTTT. Translated, it gives CSVLSSSGQPQHF.

This clonotype was recorded at least ten times. V and J are TRBV2 and TRBJ1-1; D uncertain. This CDR3 is 12 amino acids long. Per the germline V gene, CDR1 is SNHLY and CDR2 is FYNNEI. Between the trimmed V and J ends, which lost 1 base and 5 bases, there was a span of 5 bases. In DNA, the CDR3 is TGTGCCAGCAGTGAAGAGTTAACTGAAGCTTTCTTT. Protein product: CASSEELTEAFF.

V gene TRBV24-1 combines with J gene TRBJ1-2; the D gene is possibly TRBD1 (6 bases). The CDR3 has 13 amino acids. Trimming removed 2 bases at V and 5 bases at J, with 8 bases between. Germline lookup yields CDR1 KGHDR and CDR2 SFDVKD. The CDR3 region is CATSDYTGYGYTF. The CDR3 DNA reads as TGTGCCACCAGTGATTACACAGGGTATGGCTACACCTTC.

This clonotype was recorded many times. The V gene is TRBV7-3, the J gene TRBJ1-1; D remains ambiguous. This CDR3 spans 13 amino acids. Looked up from germline, CDR1 is SGHTA and CDR2 is FQGTGA. The V end was cut by 6 bases, the J end by 0 bases, with 8 bases between. The CDR3 here is CASSQEMNTEAFF. CDR3 coding DNA: TGTGCCAGCAGTCAGGAAATGAACACTGAAGCTTTCTTT.

Of note for this clonotype: A much larger clone lies a single base off, so this may be a read error. This CDR3 is missing its conserved last phenylalanine or tryptophan, likely due to a read error. The V gene is TRBV3-1, the J gene TRBJ1-1; maybe TRBD1 (6 bases). V was trimmed by 6 bases and J by 10 bases, leaving 18 bases between them. The CDR3 covers 13 residues. Germline V gene lookup returns CDR1 LGHDT and CDR2 YNNKEL (reference sequence). The CDR3 DNA reads TGTGCCAGCAGTCCTCAGGGAGGGGGGACAGCTTTCCTT. This encodes CASSPQGGGTAFL.

This clonotype appeared many times. The chain has TRBV11-2 and TRBJ1-2, with a tentative D call TRBD1 (5 bases). CDR1 SGHAT and CDR2 FQNNGV come from the germline V gene. Between the trimmed V and J ends, which lost 6 bases and 0 bases, there was a span of 14 bases. The CDR3 has 15 residues. CDR3 nucleotide sequence: TGTGCCAGCAGAAAAATTCAGGGAGCTAACTATGGCTACACCTTC. This translates into CASRKIQGANYGYTF.

This chain uses TRBV5-1 with TRBJ2-5, with 8 bases fitting TRBD2. CDR3 length: 16 amino acids. V gave up 0 bases and J gave up 3 bases; unmatched junction bases: 7. CDR1 is SGHRS and CDR2 is YFSETQ in the germline V gene. The CDR3: CASSLGQLRGEETQYF. The DNA for the CDR3 is TGCGCCAGCAGCTTGGGCCAGTTGCGGGGGGAAGAGACCCAGTACTTC.

With regard to this clonotype: This may stem from a read error, because a much larger clone lies one nucleotide away. The chain carries TRBV11-2 and TRBJ2-7; 7 bases are a match to TRBD2. Germline CDR1 and CDR2: SGHAT and FQNNGV. This CDR3 region has 16 residues. The CDR3 DNA sequence: TGTGCCAACAGCTTAGTTTTTACGGGGGGCTCCTACGAGCAGTACTTC. Encoded protein: CANSLVFTGGSYEQYF.

This clonotype came up a few times. The chain combines TRBV7-9 with TRBJ2-3, with D perhaps TRBD2 (7 bases). Deletions cut 2 bases from V and 2 bases from J, with 14 bases between. CDR3 length: 16 amino acids. Germline lookup yields CDR1 SEHNR and CDR2 FQNEAQ (reference sequence). The CDR3 region has the DNA TGTGCCAGCAGCTTATTACCCGGGGGGCTCACAGATACGCAGTATTTT. Protein: CASSLLPGGLTDTQYF.

The gene calls are TRBV20-1 and TRBJ2-2, with 9 positions matching TRBD1. The CDR3 totals 10 residues. CDR1 is DFQATT, CDR2 SNEGSKA, per germline (reference sequence). After removal of 6 bases from V and 13 bases from J, the junction contained 3 bases not matched to a gene. The DNA of the CDR3 is TGCAGTGCCTCGGGACAGGGGCTGTTTTTT. Protein sequence: CSASGQGLFF.

This sequence joins TRBV12-3 or TRBV12-4 and TRBJ2-4; tentative D call: TRBD2 (6 bases). The ends were cut back, 3 bases at V and 4 bases at J, with 22 bases in the middle. This CDR3 region has 18 residues. CDR3 loop: CASSFGGEGSVRKNIQYF. The CDR3 DNA sequence: TGTGCCAGCAGTTTCGGGGGAGAGGGATCGGTTCGGAAAAACATTCAGTACTTC.

The rearrangement uses TRBV5-1 and TRBJ1-1; the D is unclear. V was pared by 0 bases and J by 0 bases, with 12 bases between. Germline-derived CDR1 and CDR2 are SGHRS and YFSETQ. The CDR3 sequence is 16 residues long. The CDR3 DNA sequence: TGCGCCAGCAGCTTGGGGACGTTGGATTTGAACACTGAAGCTTTCTTT. Protein: CASSLGTLDLNTEAFF. Filled out from reference TRBV5-1 and TRBJ1-1, the complete variable domain reads KAGVTQTPRYLIKTRGQQVTLSCSPISGHRSVSWYQQTPGQGLQFLFEYFSETQRNKGNFPGRFSGRQFSNSRSEMNVSTLELGDSALYLCASSLGTLDLNTEAFFGQGTRLTVV.

This clonotype was counted many times. The CDR3 coding sequence is TGTGCCAGCTCACCACCGGGTGGCGGGGCTTTCTTT. Residues: CASSPPGGGAFF. This chain uses TRBV18 with TRBJ1-1; D ambiguous. This CDR3 region has 12 residues. Per the germline V gene, CDR1 is KGHSH and CDR2 is LQKENI. The germline V and J ends were trimmed by 0 bases and 11 bases, with 10 bases remaining between them.

With respect to this clonotype: One base away lies a much larger clone, so this may be a sequencing read error. The genes are TRBV28 and TRBJ1-2, with 9 bases fitting TRBD1. The CDR3 loop spans 14 amino acids. Germline assignment: CDR1 MDHEN and CDR2 SYDVKM. CDR3 DNA: TGTGCCTGCAGTGTGACAGGGGGAACATATGGCTACACCTTC. Its protein product is CACSVTGGTYGYTF.

With regard to this clonotype: A much larger clone lies a single base off, so this may be a read error. This chain connects TRBV9 to TRBJ2-7, with 7 bases fitting TRBD2. The CDR3 is made up of 13 amino acids. Trimming removed 0 bases from V and 6 bases from J; junction bases left unmatched: 3. The germline gives CDR1 SGDLS, CDR2 YYNGEE. Written as DNA, the CDR3 is TGTGCCAGCAGCGTAGCTACGGGGGGCGAGCAGTACTTC. Encoded protein: CASSVATGGEQYF.

This clonotype was seen at least ten times. This rearrangement joins TRBV5-1 to TRBJ1-2, with TRBD1 matching over 9 bases. There are 16 residues in the CDR3. CDR1 SGHRS and CDR2 YFSETQ come from the germline V gene. V dropped 4 bases and J dropped 8; count of bases not matched to a gene: 15. CDR3 sequence: CASSRDRQGGFGGYTF. The CDR3 coding sequence is TGCGCCAGCAGCCGGGACCGACAGGGGGGCTTCGGAGGCTACACCTTC.